A single sample is the source of the 17 T cell receptor beta chains below, sequenced in a study of blood T cells in healthy people across ages. A second about 6 to 11 cycle PCR used barcoded and J-beta primers. TCRdb fed the 5' RACE reads into MiXCR, producing one record per CDR3 protein. Among more than 800,000 distinct CDR3 sequences, around 45% were seen once, and the ten largest hold 15% to 20%. Sequencing was carried out using blood. The receptors were gathered from a woman aged 60-75 years in good health.

This clonotype has only a few counts. The V call is TRBV7-7, the J call TRBJ2-6, with D possibly matching TRBD1 (6 bases). This CDR3 comprises 15 residues. Per the germline V gene, CDR1 is SSHAT and CDR2 is FNYEAQ (reference sequence). V was cut by 5 bases and J by 2 bases, with 10 bases left in between. The CDR3 here is CASSENRAGANVLTF. CDR3 sequence (DNA): TGTGCCAGCAGCGAAAACAGGGCTGGGGCCAACGTCCTGACTTTC.

This clonotype has more than one count but fewer than ten. The rearrangement uses TRBV3-1 and TRBJ1-1; 7 bases fit TRBD1. V shed 3 bases, J shed 4 bases, and the junction held 5 bases outside the gene matches. This CDR3 contains 14 residues. CDR1 and CDR2 from the germline V gene are LGHDT and YNNKEL (reference sequence). The DNA of the CDR3 is TGTGCCAGCAGCCAGACAGGGTCGGGCACTGAAGCTTTCTTT. It is translated as CASSQTGSGTEAFF.

The chain joins TRBV20-1 to TRBJ2-3, with 9 bases lining up with TRBD2. Losses at the gene ends were 1 base for V and 4 bases for J; bases not matched to a gene: 3. The germline CDR1 and CDR2 sequences are DFQATT and SNEGSKA (reference sequence). CDR3 size: 14 residues. Here the CDR3 reads CSARVAGGPDTQYF. The CDR3 nucleotides are TGCAGTGCTAGAGTCGCGGGAGGGCCAGATACGCAGTATTTT.

Only a few counts were recorded for this clonotype. V usage is TRBV29-1 and J usage is TRBJ1-5, with TRBD1 matching over 8 bases. This CDR3 region has 13 residues. Germline values: CDR1 SQVTM, CDR2 ANQGSEA. With 6 bases clipped from V and 9 bases from J, the junction kept 10 bases outside the gene matches. The CDR3 DNA sequence: TGCAGCGTCGCCAACACAGGGGGTGGGCCCCAGCATTTT. The encoded protein is CSVANTGGGPQHF.

The V and J genes are TRBV14 and TRBJ2-7; 10 bases match TRBD1. The DNA matches TRBJ2-5 better at its end, which makes the J call doubtful. This CDR3 is 20 amino acids long. Looked up from germline, CDR1 is SGHDN and CDR2 is FVKESK. Here the CDR3 reads CASSRRRVRDRGPLQETQYF. The CDR3 DNA sequence: TGTGCCAGCAGCCGGCGAAGAGTGAGGGACAGGGGTCCCCTCCAAGAGACCCAGTACTTC.

This clonotype was seen more than once but under ten times. The chain has TRBV28 and TRBJ2-5; D is uncertain. The V end lost 3 bases, the J end lost 4 bases, and 6 bases lay between the germline ends. This CDR3 is built from 12 residues. Germline V lookup: CDR1 MDHEN, CDR2 SYDVKM. CDR3 loop: CASSFPRETQYF. The CDR3 nucleotides are TGTGCCAGCAGTTTCCCCCGAGAGACCCAGTACTTC.

The chain links TRBV28 to TRBJ1-5; D unclear. V shed 6 bases and J shed 3 bases, with 12 bases lying between them. Germline CDR1 reads MDHEN; CDR2 reads SYDVKM. This CDR3 comprises 14 residues. The CDR3 loop is CASRNSRFNQPQHF. CDR3 bases: TGTGCCAGCAGGAATTCCAGGTTCAATCAGCCCCAGCATTTT.

With respect to this clonotype: A junction end diverges from the germline sequence, so it may reflect a read error. The V call is TRBV5-1, the J call TRBJ2-5, with D hard to call. Germline loops: CDR1 SGHRS, CDR2 YFSETQ. There are 14 residues in the CDR3. CDR3 nucleotides: TGCACCAGCAGCGTGGAACGACAAGAGGAGACCCAGTACTTC. This encodes CTSSVERQEETQYF.

Regarding this clonotype: A much larger clone sits a single nucleotide away, making a read error possible. The CDR3 is CASSGGQGRCEQYF. CDR3 DNA sequence: TGCGCCAGCAGCGGAGGACAGGGGCGGTGCGAGCAGTACTTC. V gene TRBV5-1 combines with J gene TRBJ2-7, with 9 bases lining up with TRBD1. The V and J ends lost 4 bases and 6 bases, in that order; junction bases with no gene match: 8. Germline loops: CDR1 SGHRS, CDR2 YFSETQ. The CDR3 sequence is 14 residues long.

This chain uses TRBV7-2 with TRBJ1-5; 9 bases map to TRBD1. The CDR3 extends over 17 amino acids. Germline V gives CDR1 SGHTA, CDR2 FQGNSA. Trimming cost V 5 bases and J 0 bases; bases outside gene matches: 8. CDR3 DNA: TGTGCCAGCAGCCTCCGACAGGGGGGGGATAGCAATCAGCCCCAGCATTTT. It encodes CASSLRQGGDSNQPQHF.

This clonotype showed up just a few times. This sequence joins TRBV5-1 and TRBJ2-5, with 8 nucleotides matching TRBD1. Germline values: CDR1 SGHRS, CDR2 YFSETQ. The CDR3 has 15 amino acids. The V segment lost 2 bases and the J segment 1 base; nucleotides outside the gene matches: 4. CDR3 protein: CASSFGQGAQETQYF. As DNA, the CDR3 is TGCGCCAGCAGCTTTGGGCAGGGGGCCCAAGAGACCCAGTACTTC.

The V and J genes are TRBV29-1 and TRBJ2-3; D may be TRBD1 (5 bases). Per germline, CDR1 SQVTM and CDR2 ANQGSEA. The CDR3 spans 13 residues. The V end lost 5 bases, the J end lost 5 bases, and 14 bases lay between the germline ends. The CDR3: CSVRMGRVDTQYF. CDR3 bases: TGCAGCGTTAGGATGGGGCGAGTAGATACGCAGTATTTT.

This clonotype was counted only a few times. This chain links TRBV27 with TRBJ2-5; D not certain. CDR3 length equals 14 residues. The germline CDR1 and CDR2 sequences are MNHEY and SMNVEV (reference sequence). V lost 0 bases and J 2 bases, leaving 7 bases between the germline ends. CDR3 DNA sequence: TGTGCCAGCAGTTTATCCCGGCAACAAGAGACCCAGTACTTC. Its translation is CASSLSRQQETQYF.

The rearrangement uses TRBV12-3 or TRBV12-4 and TRBJ1-4; D possibly corresponds to TRBD1 (5 bases). The V end was cut by 7 bases, the J end by 12 bases, with 15 bases between. The CDR3 sequence is 12 residues long. The CDR3 DNA reads as TGTGCCAGCACCTCGAACCTACAGGAACTGTTTTTT. Translation: CASTSNLQELFF.

Here the CDR3 DNA reads TGCGCCAGCAGCCTACTAGCGGCCGGCTCCTACAATGAGCAGTTCTTC. It translates to CASSLLAAGSYNEQFF. V usage is TRBV5-1 and J usage is TRBJ2-1; 8 nucleotides agree with TRBD2. CDR3 length equals 16 residues. Per germline, CDR1 SGHRS and CDR2 YFSETQ. V shed 4 bases, J shed 0 bases, and the junction held 6 bases outside the gene matches.

J is TRBJ2-3 and V is TRBV20-1; D is perhaps TRBD2 (6 bases). Germline CDR1 DFQATT, CDR2 SNEGSKA (reference sequence). V dropped 5 bases and J dropped 2 bases, with 23 bases sitting between them. The length of the CDR3 is 17 residues. This chain's CDR3 is CSARSSATPDLTDTQYF. CDR3 DNA sequence: TGCAGTGCTCGGTCTAGCGCTACTCCCGATCTCACAGATACGCAGTATTTT.

This clonotype has a single count. The CDR3 loop is CASSLGGHYIQYF. CDR3 coding DNA: TGTGCCAGCAGCTTAGGGGGACATTACATTCAGTACTTC. The V and J genes are TRBV7-2 and TRBJ2-7, with a weak D call TRBD1 (6 bases). The better agreement between TRBJ2-4 and the DNA end casts doubt on the J call. Per the germline V gene, CDR1 is SGHTA and CDR2 is FQGNSA. CDR3 length equals 13 residues.